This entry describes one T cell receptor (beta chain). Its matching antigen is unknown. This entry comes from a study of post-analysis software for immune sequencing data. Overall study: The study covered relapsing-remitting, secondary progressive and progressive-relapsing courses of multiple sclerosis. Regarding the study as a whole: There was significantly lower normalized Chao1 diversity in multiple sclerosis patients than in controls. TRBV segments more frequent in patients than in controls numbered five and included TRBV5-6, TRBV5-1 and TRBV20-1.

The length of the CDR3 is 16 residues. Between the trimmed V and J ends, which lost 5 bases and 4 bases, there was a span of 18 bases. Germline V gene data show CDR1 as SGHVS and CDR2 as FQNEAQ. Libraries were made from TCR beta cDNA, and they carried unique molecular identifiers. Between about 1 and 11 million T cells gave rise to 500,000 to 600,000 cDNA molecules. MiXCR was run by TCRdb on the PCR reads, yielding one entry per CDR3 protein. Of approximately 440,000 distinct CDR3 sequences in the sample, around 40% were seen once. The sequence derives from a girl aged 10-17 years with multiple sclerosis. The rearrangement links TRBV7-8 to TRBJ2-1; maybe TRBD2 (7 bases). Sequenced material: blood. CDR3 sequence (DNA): TGTGCCAGCAGCCCGGGGGGCTATTCCTTATACAATGAGCAGTTCTTC. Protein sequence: CASSPGGYSLYNEQFF.